The rows below give T cell receptor beta chains drawn from one sample of a study of post-analysis software for immune sequencing data. TCRdb re-derived calls from the PCR reads in MiXCR, one entry per CDR3 protein. This table holds hundreds of thousands of distinct CDR3 sequences, 30% found once. The specimen was blood. These receptors all stem from a girl aged 5-17 years with multiple sclerosis. CDR3s include the opening cysteine and the closing phenylalanine or tryptophan. Fields, in order: CDR3 protein, V gene, J gene.

CSGETGGPNEQFF	TRBV29-1	TRBJ2-1
CASSLVQDGKQFF	TRBV11-1	TRBJ2-1
CASSQGRSEAFF	TRBV4-3	TRBJ1-1
CASRGTGRDEQFF	TRBV6-5	TRBJ2-1
CSARNDPVYEQYF	TRBV20-1	TRBJ2-7
CASSLSSGKNIQYF	TRBV12-3/TRBV12-4	TRBJ2-4
CSVGGFNQPQHF	TRBV29-1	TRBJ1-5
CSVVGGPQETQYF	TRBV29-1	TRBJ2-5
CASSPGDRANYGYTF	TRBV5-1	TRBJ1-2
CASSQDPWVGDGYTF	TRBV14	TRBJ1-2
CSARGTSLANTGELFF	TRBV20-1	TRBJ2-2
CASSSLDGTQYF	TRBV7-2	TRBJ2-5
CASSLTGESGYTF	TRBV7-2	TRBJ1-2
CASRTRVAGELFF	TRBV7-2	TRBJ2-2
CSASSGSFNQPQHF	TRBV20-1	TRBJ1-5
CAINGGATGKEQFF	TRBV12-3/TRBV12-4	TRBJ2-1
CSASYGTVDQPQHF	TRBV20-1	TRBJ1-5
CASAMVAGAGQQYF	TRBV28	TRBJ2-4
CASSGLAATNEKLFF	TRBV6-1	TRBJ1-4
CASRRLAGGPGNNGQFF	TRBV28	TRBJ2-1
CASSPRTSGTLYNEQFF	TRBV28	TRBJ2-1
CSARVTRQGLNTEAFF	TRBV20-1	TRBJ1-1
CASSRGQRSDTQYF	TRBV6-2/TRBV6-3	TRBJ2-3
CASSSPGAVNTEAFF	TRBV28	TRBJ1-1
CASSWRRGARRRNTEAFF	TRBV7-2	TRBJ1-1
CASRSGPGSSYEQYF	TRBV5-1	TRBJ2-7
CSARATFWDRGREGTF	TRBV20-1	TRBJ1-2
CSVGQATGNEQFF	TRBV29-1	TRBJ2-1
CASSLVMGGRLYEQYF	TRBV7-8	TRBJ2-7
CASSKIGLQETQYF	TRBV12-3/TRBV12-4	TRBJ2-5
CSVARGREDTEAFF	TRBV29-1	TRBJ1-1
CASSLRGEQPQHF	TRBV7-2	TRBJ1-5
CASGERTDTQYF	TRBV28	TRBJ2-3
CSATRWGAKNIQYF	TRBV20-1	TRBJ2-4
CATSDLRSRRSYEQYF	TRBV24-1	.
CSAHTGTGDEKLFF	TRBV20-1	TRBJ1-4
CSAPPQGSGSDTDTQYF	TRBV20-1	TRBJ2-3
CASSRGLAARETQYF	TRBV4-2	TRBJ2-5
CSTRSSRSYEQYF	TRBV20-1	TRBJ2-7
CASATGYNEQFF	TRBV5-6	TRBJ2-1
CASSPQGRRAQETQYF	TRBV28	TRBJ2-5
CASSLALGVGSGANVLTF	TRBV7-2	TRBJ2-6
CASSLNPGSAYEQYF	TRBV5-1	TRBJ2-7
CASRRLAGSKETQYF	TRBV7-2	TRBJ2-5
CASSRKKDRDEQYF	TRBV3-1	TRBJ2-7
CASSFGASGGGYTF	TRBV5-4	TRBJ1-2
CASSLLGAHYGYTF	TRBV28	TRBJ1-2
CASSSNIQGALEQYF	TRBV28	TRBJ2-7
CASSRGDLAGETQYF	TRBV7-2	TRBJ2-5
CASSPQAMRGISYNEQFF	TRBV28	TRBJ2-1
CASSEYRSTEAFF	TRBV6-5	TRBJ1-1
CASSSSGWSYNEQFF	TRBV7-2	TRBJ2-1
CASSYSRLIPYEQYF	TRBV6-6	TRBJ2-7
CATSDASGGAYNEQFF	TRBV24-1	TRBJ2-1
CASSQREGYGYTF	TRBV4-1	TRBJ1-2
CSVRREEGQYF	TRBV29-1	TRBJ2-7
CASTSGTTIHGYTF	TRBV6-5	TRBJ1-2